This TCR beta chain derives from a study of cytomegalovirus exposure and HLA in healthy donors. The V end lost 4 bases, the J end lost 4 bases, and 17 bases lay between the germline ends. The CDR3 is 15 amino acids. Germline V gives CDR1 SGHRS, CDR2 YFSETQ. Amplification used 60 Vbeta primers and 13 Jbeta primers. Repertoires were generated with immunoSEQ multiplex PCR, while TCRdb's copy carries only in-frame clones and drops some. The sample consists of 35,000 to 40,000 clones, over 70% of them appearing once. Sequencing was performed on PBMCs. The clonotype comes from a man in his thirties or forties in good health and CMV-seronegative. The genes are TRBV5-1 and TRBJ1-1; unclear D gene. The CDR3 is CASSPDGDVRTEAFF. The CDR3 region has the DNA TGCGCCAGCAGCCCCGACGGGGATGTCCGCACTGAAGCTTTCTTT.